This TCR beta chain is from a study of blood T cells in healthy people across ages. Study outcomes and limitations: Per million T cells, the diversity of TCR beta decreased roughly linearly as age advanced. When one million T cells were used, diversity estimates were thought to be underestimates. Percentage of naive T cells showed a strong correlation with TCR beta diversity.

Germline CDR1 DFQATT, CDR2 SNEGSKA (reference sequence). The V end was cut by 0 bases, the J end by 6 bases, with 16 bases between. CDR3 length: 15 residues. Combining a sample-barcoded 5' primer with a J-beta primer mix, a second PCR ran for 7 to 11 cycles. TCRdb itself ran the 5' RACE reads through MiXCR, one entry per CDR3 protein. Here the sample spans 580,000 or so distinct CDR3 sequences, around half being singletons. A note on this clonotype: Its antigen is as yet unknown.

The sequenced material came from blood. The chain couples TRBV20-1 to TRBJ2-3, with D possibly matching TRBD2 (6 bases). The clonotype was recovered from a man aged 80 or over in good health. CDR3 sequence: CSARDEEGVGDTQYF. The CDR3 region has the DNA TGCAGTGCTAGAGATGAGGAGGGAGTGGGGGATACGCAGTATTTT.